This T cell receptor (beta chain) is from a study of beta chain features in type 1 diabetes. General study findings and limits: Across all four CD4+ subsets, people with type 1 diabetes showed modestly shorter TCRB CDR3s.

Points on this clone: The antigen is not known.

The study reverse transcribed the entire isolated RNA, so it sequenced expressed TCRB transcripts. Here immunoSEQ multiplex PCR was the method, and the copy in TCRdb shows in-frame clones only, minus some. The sample records around 140,000 clones, roughly 10% being singletons. After removal of 4 bases from V and 0 bases from J, the junction contained 6 bases not matched to a gene. Germline V CDR1 and CDR2: SGHRS, YFSETQ. CDR3 length: 16 residues. The TCR comes from a man under 40 with type 1 diabetes. Specimen: central memory CD4+ T cells from blood. The gene calls are TRBV5-1 and TRBJ2-5; 10 bases are shared with TRBD1. CDR3 bases: TGCGCCAGCAGCACAGGACAGGGGGACCACCAAGAGACCCAGTACTTC. The encoded protein is CASSTGQGDHQETQYF. The full variable domain, with the rest looked up from reference TRBV5-1 and TRBJ2-5, is KAGVTQTPRYLIKTRGQQVTLSCSPISGHRSVSWYQQTPGQGLQFLFEYFSETQRNKGNFPGRFSGRQFSNSRSEMNVSTLELGDSALYLCASSTGQGDHQETQYFGPGTRLLVL.